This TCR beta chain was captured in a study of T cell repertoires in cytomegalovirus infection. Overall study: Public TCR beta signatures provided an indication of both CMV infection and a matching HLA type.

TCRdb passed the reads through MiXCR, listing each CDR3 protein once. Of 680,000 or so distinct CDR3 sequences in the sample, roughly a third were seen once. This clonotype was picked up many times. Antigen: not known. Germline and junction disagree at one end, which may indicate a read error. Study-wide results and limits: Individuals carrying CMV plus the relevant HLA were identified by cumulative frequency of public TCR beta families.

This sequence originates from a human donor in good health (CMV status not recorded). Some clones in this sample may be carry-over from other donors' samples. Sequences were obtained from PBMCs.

Here the CDR3 reads CASSDRGGGNAKLFF. CDR3 nucleotide sequence: TGTGCCAGCAGCGATCGAGGGGGGGGGAATGCAAAACTGTTTTTT. The V and J genes are TRBV7-2 and TRBJ1-4; D might be TRBD1 (6 bases). Germline V lookup: CDR1 SGHTA, CDR2 FQGNSA. This CDR3 comprises 15 residues.